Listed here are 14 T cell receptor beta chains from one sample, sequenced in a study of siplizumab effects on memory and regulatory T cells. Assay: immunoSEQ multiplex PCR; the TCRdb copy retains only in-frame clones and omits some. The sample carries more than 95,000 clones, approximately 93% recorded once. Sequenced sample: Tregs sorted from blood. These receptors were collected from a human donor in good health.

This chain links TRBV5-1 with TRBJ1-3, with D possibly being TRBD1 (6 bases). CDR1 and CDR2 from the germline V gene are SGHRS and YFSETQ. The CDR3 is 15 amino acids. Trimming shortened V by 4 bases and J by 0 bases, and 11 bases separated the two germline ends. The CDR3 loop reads CASSAGQFSGNTIYF. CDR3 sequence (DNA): TGCGCCAGCAGCGCCGGACAGTTCTCTGGAAACACCATATATTTT.

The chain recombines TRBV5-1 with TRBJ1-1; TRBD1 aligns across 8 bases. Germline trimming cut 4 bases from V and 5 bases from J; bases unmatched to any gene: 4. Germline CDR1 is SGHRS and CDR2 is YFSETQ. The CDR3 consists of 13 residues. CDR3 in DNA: TGCGCCAGCAGCATCGGACAGGGTACTGAAGCTTTCTTT. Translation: CASSIGQGTEAFF.

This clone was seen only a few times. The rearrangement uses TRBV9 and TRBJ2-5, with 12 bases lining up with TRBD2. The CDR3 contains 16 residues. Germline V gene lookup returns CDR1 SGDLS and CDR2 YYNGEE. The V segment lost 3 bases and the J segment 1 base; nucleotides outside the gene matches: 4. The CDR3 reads CASSAGLAGTQETQYF. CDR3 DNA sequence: TGTGCCAGCAGCGCTGGACTAGCGGGAACCCAAGAGACCCAGTACTTC. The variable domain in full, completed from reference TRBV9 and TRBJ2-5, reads DSGVTQTPKHLITATGQRVTLRCSPRSGDLSVYWYQQSLDQGLQFLIQYYNGEERAKGNILERFSAQQFPDLHSELNLSSLELGDSALYFCASSAGLAGTQETQYFGPGTRLLVL.

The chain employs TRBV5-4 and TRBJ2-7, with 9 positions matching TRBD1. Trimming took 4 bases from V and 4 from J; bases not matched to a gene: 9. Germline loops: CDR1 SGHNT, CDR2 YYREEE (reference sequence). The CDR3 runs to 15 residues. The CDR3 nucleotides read TGTGCCAGCAGCGCCCCCGGGACAGGGATTTACGAGCAGTACTTC. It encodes CASSAPGTGIYEQYF.

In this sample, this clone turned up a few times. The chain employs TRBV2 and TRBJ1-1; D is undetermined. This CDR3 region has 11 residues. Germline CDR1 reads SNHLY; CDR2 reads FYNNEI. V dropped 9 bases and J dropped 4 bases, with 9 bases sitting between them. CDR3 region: CASDSGTEAFF. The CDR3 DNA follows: TGTGCCAGTGACTCGGGCACTGAAGCTTTCTTT.

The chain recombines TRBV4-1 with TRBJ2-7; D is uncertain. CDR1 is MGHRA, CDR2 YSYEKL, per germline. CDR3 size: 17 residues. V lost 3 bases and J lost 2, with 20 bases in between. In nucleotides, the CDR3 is TGCGCCAGCAGCCAGGTCCTCAGTAAAATATCTCCCTACGAGCAGTACTTC. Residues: CASSQVLSKISPYEQYF.

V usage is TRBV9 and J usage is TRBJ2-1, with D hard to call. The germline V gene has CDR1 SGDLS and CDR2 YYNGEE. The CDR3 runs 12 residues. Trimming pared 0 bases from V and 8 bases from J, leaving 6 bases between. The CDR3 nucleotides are TGTGCCAGCAGCGTAGCCGGAGATGAGCAGTTCTTC. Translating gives CASSVAGDEQFF.

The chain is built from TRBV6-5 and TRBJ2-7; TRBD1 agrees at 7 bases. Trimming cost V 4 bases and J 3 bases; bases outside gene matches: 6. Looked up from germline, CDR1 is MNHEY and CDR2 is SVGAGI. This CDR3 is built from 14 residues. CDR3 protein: CASSLTGSFYEQYF. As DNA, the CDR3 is TGTGCCAGCAGTTTGACAGGGAGCTTCTACGAGCAGTACTTC.

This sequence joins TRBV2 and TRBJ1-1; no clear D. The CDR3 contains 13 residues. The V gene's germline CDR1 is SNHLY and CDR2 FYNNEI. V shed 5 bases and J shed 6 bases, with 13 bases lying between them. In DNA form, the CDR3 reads TGTGCCAGCAGTAACCAAGGGATGGCTGAAGCTTTCTTT. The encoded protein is CASSNQGMAEAFF.

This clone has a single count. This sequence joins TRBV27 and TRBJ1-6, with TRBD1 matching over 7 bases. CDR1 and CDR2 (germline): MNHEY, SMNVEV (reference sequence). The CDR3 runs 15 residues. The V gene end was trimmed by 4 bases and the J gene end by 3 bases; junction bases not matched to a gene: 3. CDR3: CASSSGTVYNSPLHF. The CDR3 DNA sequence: TGTGCCAGCAGTTCCGGGACAGTCTATAATTCACCCCTCCACTTT.

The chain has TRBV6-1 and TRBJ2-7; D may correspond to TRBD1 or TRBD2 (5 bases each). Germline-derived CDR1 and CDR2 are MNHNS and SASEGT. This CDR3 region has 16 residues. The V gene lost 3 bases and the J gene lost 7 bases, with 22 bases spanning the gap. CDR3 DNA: TGTGCCAGCAGTGAGACGGGGCAGACACGACTCTCAGAGCAGTACTTC. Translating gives CASSETGQTRLSEQYF.

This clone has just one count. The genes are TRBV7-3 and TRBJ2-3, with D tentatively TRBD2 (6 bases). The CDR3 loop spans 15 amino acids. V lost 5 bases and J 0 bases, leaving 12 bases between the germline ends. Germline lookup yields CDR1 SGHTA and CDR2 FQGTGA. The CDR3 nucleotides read TGTGCCAGCAGCCTGGGACTTCCTAGCACAGATACGCAGTATTTT. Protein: CASSLGLPSTDTQYF.

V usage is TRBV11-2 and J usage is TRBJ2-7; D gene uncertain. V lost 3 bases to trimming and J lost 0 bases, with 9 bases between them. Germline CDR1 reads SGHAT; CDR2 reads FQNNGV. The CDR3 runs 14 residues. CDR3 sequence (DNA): TGTGCCAGCAGCTTGCGCGTTAGCTCCTACGAGCAGTACTTC. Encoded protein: CASSLRVSSYEQYF.

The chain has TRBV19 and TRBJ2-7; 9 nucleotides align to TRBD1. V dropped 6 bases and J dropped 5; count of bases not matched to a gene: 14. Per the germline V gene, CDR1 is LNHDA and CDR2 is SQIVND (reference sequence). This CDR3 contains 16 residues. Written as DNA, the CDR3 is TGTGCCAGTAGCATCAACCGGGACAGGGTTATAGACGAGCAGTACTTC. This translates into CASSINRDRVIDEQYF.